These T cell receptor beta chains were read from a single sample in a study of blood T cell repertoires in COVID-19. Using immunoSEQ multiplex PCR, the repertoire was profiled, and TCRdb retains in-frame clones only, with some absent. The data hold 200,000 to 300,000 clones, with 75% to 85% observed a single time. Input material: peripheral blood. The receptors stem from an elderly woman with COVID-19, enrolled during active disease. The CDR3 runs from the conserved cysteine through the conserved F or W. D genes are given only for firm matches. Some rows have no size entry. The others give once, few or many, or a class for an expanded clone.

D: -
J: TRBJ2-3
size: -
V: TRBV27
DNA: TGTGCCAGCAGTTTAAAACGGGGGGCCACAGATACGCAGTATTTT
CDR3: CASSLKRGATDTQYF

D: TRBD2
J: TRBJ2-1
size: -
V: TRBV6-6
DNA: TGTGCCAGCATATGGCGGGAGGGCAACAATGAGCAGTTCTTC
CDR3: CASIWREGNNEQFF

D: -
J: TRBJ1-3
size: -
V: TRBV18
DNA: TGTGCCAGCTCACCGGGAGGGAACTCTGGAAACACCATATATTTT
CDR3: CASSPGGNSGNTIYF

D: -
J: TRBJ2-1
size: -
V: TRBV7-9
DNA: TGTGCCAGCAGCTTCGGACTGAACACCTACAATGAGCAGTTCTTC
CDR3: CASSFGLNTYNEQFF

D: TRBD1
J: TRBJ1-2
size: -
V: TRBV5-4
DNA: TGTGCCAGCAGCTCGGGCGGGACAGACCCCTATGGCTACACCTTC
CDR3: CASSSGGTDPYGYTF

D: -
J: TRBJ1-4
size: -
V: TRBV5-1
DNA: TGCGCCAGCAGCTTGCAGGGAACTGAAAAACTGTTTTTT
CDR3: CASSLQGTEKLFF

D: -
J: TRBJ1-1
size: -
V: TRBV30
DNA: TGTGCCAGGGAGGACCCGGGAACTGAAGCTTTCTTT
CDR3: CAREDPGTEAFF

D: TRBD2
J: TRBJ2-5
size: -
V: TRBV27
DNA: TGTGCCAGCAGACCCCAGGGACTAGTAGTGGAGACCCAGTACTTC
CDR3: CASRPQGLVVETQYF

D: TRBD1
J: TRBJ1-2
size: -
V: TRBV29-1
DNA: TGCAGCGTTCGACAGGGCTGGGGCTACACCTTC
CDR3: CSVRQGWGYTF

D: -
J: TRBJ1-6
size: once
V: TRBV19
DNA: TGTGCCAGTAGTTATAACAGGGACTCACCCCTCCACTTT
CDR3: CASSYNRDSPLHF

D: -
J: TRBJ2-3
size: few
V: TRBV4-1
DNA: TGCGCCAGCAGCCAAGAACACGGTCACTCGGGTCGTGCAGATACGCAGTATTTT
CDR3: CASSQEHGHSGRADTQYF

D: TRBD2
J: TRBJ2-7
size: -
V: TRBV5-1
DNA: TGCGCCAGCAGCTTGCGAAACACGGGGGGCTACGAGCAGTACTTC
CDR3: CASSLRNTGGYEQYF

D: TRBD1
J: TRBJ1-6
size: -
V: TRBV5-1
DNA: TGCGCCAGCAGCTTTTGGACAGGCAATTCACCCCTCCACTTT
CDR3: CASSFWTGNSPLHF

D: TRBD2
J: TRBJ2-1
size: once
V: TRBV7-9
DNA: TGTGCCAGCAGCTTAGGGACTAGCGGGAGTATGGTTGAGCAGTTCTTC
CDR3: CASSLGTSGSMVEQFF

D: -
J: TRBJ2-2
size: once
V: TRBV18
DNA: TGTGCCAGCTCCGGGGCCGGGGAGCTGTTTTTT
CDR3: CASSGAGELFF

D: -
J: TRBJ1-1
size: -
V: TRBV3-1/TRBV3-2
DNA: TGTGCCAGCAGCCAAGATGGTCTCCCGAGGACTGAAGCTTTCTTT
CDR3: CASSQDGLPRTEAFF

D: -
J: TRBJ2-7
size: -
V: TRBV28
DNA: TGTGCCAGCAGTTTGGAGGGCTACGAGCAGTACTTC
CDR3: CASSLEGYEQYF

D: -
J: TRBJ2-7
size: -
V: TRBV21-1
DNA: TGTGCCAGCCGGAGCGTAAACCCTCGTAAGGGACTCGGCGGTTACGAGCAGTACTTC
CDR3: CASRSVNPRKGLGGYEQYF

D: -
J: TRBJ2-6
size: -
V: TRBV7-3
DNA: TGTGCCAGCTCCAGCGGGTCCGGGGCCAACGTCCTGACTTTC
CDR3: CASSSGSGANVLTF

D: TRBD1
J: TRBJ2-1
size: -
V: TRBV7-8
DNA: TGTGCCAGCAGCTTAGCGCTAAGGGACAGGGCATACAATGAGCAGTTCTTC
CDR3: CASSLALRDRAYNEQFF

D: -
J: TRBJ1-1
size: -
V: TRBV5-1
DNA: TGCGCCAGCAGTTTAGGGGAGAACACTGAAGCTTTCTTT
CDR3: CASSLGENTEAFF

D: -
J: TRBJ1-1
size: -
V: TRBV18
DNA: TGTGCCAGCTCACCACCTCCAGGGTGGGCGAACACTGAAGCTTTCTTT
CDR3: CASSPPPGWANTEAFF

D: -
J: TRBJ1-5
size: few
V: TRBV30
DNA: TGTGCCTGGAGCCCCGAGAATCAGCCCCAGCATTTT
CDR3: CAWSPENQPQHF

D: -
J: TRBJ1-2
size: -
V: TRBV19
DNA: TGTGCCAGTAGTCGGACGGGGGCTAACTATGGCTACACCTTC
CDR3: CASSRTGANYGYTF

D: -
J: TRBJ2-2
size: -
V: TRBV7-3
DNA: TGTGCCAGCAGCTTGTACAGGGAAGACACCGGGGAGCTGTTTTTT
CDR3: CASSLYREDTGELFF

D: -
J: TRBJ2-7
size: -
V: TRBV30
DNA: TGTGCCTGGAGTGTACCCCGGGACAAGGGCACGGGGGAGCAGTACTTC
CDR3: CAWSVPRDKGTGEQYF

D: -
J: TRBJ1-2
size: -
V: TRBV5-5
DNA: TGTGCCAGCAGCCCACCGGGCGGGGAGGTGGATGGCTACACCTTC
CDR3: CASSPPGGEVDGYTF

D: -
J: TRBJ1-4
size: once
V: TRBV27
DNA: TGTGCCAGCAGTCCCACCGGGACTCCAGGTGAAAAACTGTTTTTT
CDR3: CASSPTGTPGEKLFF

D: -
J: TRBJ1-1
size: -
V: TRBV7-9
DNA: TGTGCCAGCAGGTCCCCGCTAGGACAATCTGACACTGAAGCTTTCTTT
CDR3: CASRSPLGQSDTEAFF

D: TRBD2
J: TRBJ2-7
size: -
V: TRBV5-6
DNA: TGTGCCAGCAGCCGCCAAAGGATTAGCGGGAGGGCCGAGTACTTC
CDR3: CASSRQRISGRAEYF

D: -
J: TRBJ1-5
size: once
V: TRBV6-5
DNA: TGTGCCAGCAGCCAACAGGGTTTGGAGCAGCCCCAGCATTTT
CDR3: CASSQQGLEQPQHF

D: -
J: TRBJ2-1
size: -
V: TRBV7-7
DNA: TGTGCCTTCAGGGATCAGGACCTTAGCTCCTACAATGAGCAGTTCTTC
CDR3: CAFRDQDLSSYNEQFF

D: TRBD2
J: TRBJ2-7
size: -
V: TRBV9
DNA: TGTGCCAGCAGCGTAGGGCGGGGGGCCTACGAGCAGTACTTC
CDR3: CASSVGRGAYEQYF